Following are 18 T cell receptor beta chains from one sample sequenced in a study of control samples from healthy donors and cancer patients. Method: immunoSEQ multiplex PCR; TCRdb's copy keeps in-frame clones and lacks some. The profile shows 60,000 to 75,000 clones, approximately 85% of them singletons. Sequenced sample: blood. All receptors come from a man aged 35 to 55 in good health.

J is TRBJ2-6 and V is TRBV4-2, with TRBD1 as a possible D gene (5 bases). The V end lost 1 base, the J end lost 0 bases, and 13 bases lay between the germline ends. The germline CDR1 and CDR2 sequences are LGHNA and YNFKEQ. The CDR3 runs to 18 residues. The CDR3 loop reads CASSQGQGPNSGANVLTF. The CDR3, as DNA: TGTGCCAGCAGCCAAGGGCAGGGTCCCAACTCTGGGGCCAACGTCCTGACTTTC.

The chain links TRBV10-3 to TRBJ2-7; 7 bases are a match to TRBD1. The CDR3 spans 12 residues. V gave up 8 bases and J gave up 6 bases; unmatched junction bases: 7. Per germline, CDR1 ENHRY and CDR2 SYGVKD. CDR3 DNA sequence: TGTGCCATCCTAGGACAGGATGGCGAGCAGTACTTC. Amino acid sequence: CAILGQDGEQYF.

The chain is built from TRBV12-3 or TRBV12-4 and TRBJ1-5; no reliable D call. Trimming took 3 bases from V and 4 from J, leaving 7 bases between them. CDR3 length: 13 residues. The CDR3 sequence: CASSFGVNQPQHF. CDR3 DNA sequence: TGTGCCAGCAGTTTTGGGGTAAATCAGCCCCAGCATTTT.

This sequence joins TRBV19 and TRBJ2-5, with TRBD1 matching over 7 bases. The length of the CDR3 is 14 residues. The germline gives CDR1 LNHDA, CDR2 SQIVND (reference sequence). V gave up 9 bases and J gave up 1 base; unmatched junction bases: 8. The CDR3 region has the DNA TGTGCCAGACCATTGGGACAGACCCAAGAGACCCAGTACTTC. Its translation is CARPLGQTQETQYF. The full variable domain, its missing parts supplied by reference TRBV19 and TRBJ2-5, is DGGITQSPKYLFRKEGQNVTLSCEQNLNHDAMYWYRQDPGQGLRLIYYSQIVNDFQKGDIAEGYSVSREKKESFPLTVTSAQKNPTAFYLCARPLGQTQETQYFGPGTRLLVL.

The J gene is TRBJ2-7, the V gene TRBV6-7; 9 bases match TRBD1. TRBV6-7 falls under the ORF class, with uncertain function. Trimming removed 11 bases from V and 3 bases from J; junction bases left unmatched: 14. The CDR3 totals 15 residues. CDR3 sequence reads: CAGTQTGGQGYEQYF. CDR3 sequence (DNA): TGTGCCGGCACCCAAACCGGGGGACAGGGCTACGAGCAGTACTTC.

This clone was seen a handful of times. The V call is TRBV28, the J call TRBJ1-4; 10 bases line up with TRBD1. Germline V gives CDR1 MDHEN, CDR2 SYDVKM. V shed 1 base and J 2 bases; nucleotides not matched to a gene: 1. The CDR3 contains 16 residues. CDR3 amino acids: CASSLLGQGTNEKLFF. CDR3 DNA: TGTGCCAGCAGTTTATTGGGACAGGGGACTAATGAAAAACTGTTTTTT.

The CDR3 DNA is TGTGCCAGCAGTTTATCACCCCACGACTGGACAGGGGAAGGGTATGGCTACACCTTC. Translating gives CASSLSPHDWTGEGYGYTF. The chain has TRBV27 and TRBJ1-2, with 9 bases aligning to TRBD1. This CDR3 has 19 residues. Germline lookup yields CDR1 MNHEY and CDR2 SMNVEV (reference sequence). V lost 0 bases and J lost 5; bases outside the gene matches: 16.

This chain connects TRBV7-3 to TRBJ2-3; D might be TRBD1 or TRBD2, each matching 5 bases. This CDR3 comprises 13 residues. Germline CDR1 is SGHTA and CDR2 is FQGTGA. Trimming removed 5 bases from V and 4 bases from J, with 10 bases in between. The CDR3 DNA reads TGTGCCAGCAGCCCAAGAGGGGCAGATACGCAGTATTTT. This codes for CASSPRGADTQYF.

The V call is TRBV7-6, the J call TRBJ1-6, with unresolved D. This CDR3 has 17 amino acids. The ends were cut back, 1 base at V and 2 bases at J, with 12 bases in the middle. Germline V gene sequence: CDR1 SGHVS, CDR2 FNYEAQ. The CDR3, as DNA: TGTGCCAGCAGCTTAGAGGGATCCCTCACCTATAATTCACCCCTCCACTTT. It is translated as CASSLEGSLTYNSPLHF.

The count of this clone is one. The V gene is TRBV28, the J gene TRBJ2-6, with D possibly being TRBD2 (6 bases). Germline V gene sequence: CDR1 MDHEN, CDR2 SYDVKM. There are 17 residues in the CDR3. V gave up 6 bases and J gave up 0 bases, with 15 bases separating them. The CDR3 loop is CASSTGTGYSGANVLTF. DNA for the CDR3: TGTGCCAGCAGCACCGGGACTGGTTACTCTGGGGCCAACGTCCTGACTTTC.

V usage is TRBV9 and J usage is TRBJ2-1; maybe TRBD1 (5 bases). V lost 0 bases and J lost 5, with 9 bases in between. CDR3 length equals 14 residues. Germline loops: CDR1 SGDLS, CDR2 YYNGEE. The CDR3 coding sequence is TGTGCCAGCAGCGTAGGGGGCACAGACAATGAGCAGTTCTTC. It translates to CASSVGGTDNEQFF.

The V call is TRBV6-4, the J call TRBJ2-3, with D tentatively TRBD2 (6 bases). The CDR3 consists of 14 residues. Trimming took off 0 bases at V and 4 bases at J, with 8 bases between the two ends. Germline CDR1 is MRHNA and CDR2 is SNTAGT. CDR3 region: CASSDSGSSDTQYF. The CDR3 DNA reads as TGTGCCAGCAGTGACTCCGGGAGTTCAGATACGCAGTATTTT.

The CDR3 coding sequence is TGTGCCATCAGTGAGTCGAGCGGGGGGATCAATGAGCAGTTCTTC. Translation gives CAISESSGGINEQFF. The chain recombines TRBV10-3 with TRBJ2-1; 9 nucleotides agree with TRBD2. Germline lookup yields CDR1 ENHRY and CDR2 SYGVKD. This CDR3 is 15 amino acids long. V shed 0 bases, J shed 6 bases, and the junction held 3 bases outside the gene matches.

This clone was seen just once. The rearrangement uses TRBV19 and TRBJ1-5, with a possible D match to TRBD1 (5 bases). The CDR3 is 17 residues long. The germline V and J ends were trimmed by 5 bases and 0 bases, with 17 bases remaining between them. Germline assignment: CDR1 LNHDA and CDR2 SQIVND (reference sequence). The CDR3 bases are TGTGCCAGTAGTCCTCTACCGGGACGGTATAGCAATCAGCCCCAGCATTTT. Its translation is CASSPLPGRYSNQPQHF.

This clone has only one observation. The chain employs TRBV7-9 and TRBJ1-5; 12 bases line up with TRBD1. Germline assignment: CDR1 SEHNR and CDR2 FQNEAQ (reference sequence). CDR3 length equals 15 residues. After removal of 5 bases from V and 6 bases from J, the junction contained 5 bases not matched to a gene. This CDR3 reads CASSTGQGAPQPQHF. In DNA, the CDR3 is TGTGCCAGCAGCACGGGACAGGGGGCCCCTCAGCCCCAGCATTTT.

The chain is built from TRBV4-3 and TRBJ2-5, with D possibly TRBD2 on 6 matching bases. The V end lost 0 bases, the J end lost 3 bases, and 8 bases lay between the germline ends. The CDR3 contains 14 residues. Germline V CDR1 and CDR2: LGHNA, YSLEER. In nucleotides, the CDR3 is TGCGCCAGCAGCCAAGATACTAGCAAAGAGACCCAGTACTTC. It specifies CASSQDTSKETQYF.

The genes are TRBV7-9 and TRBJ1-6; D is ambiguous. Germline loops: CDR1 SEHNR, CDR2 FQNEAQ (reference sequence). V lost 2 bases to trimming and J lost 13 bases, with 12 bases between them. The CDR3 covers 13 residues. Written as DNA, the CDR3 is TGTGCCAGCAGCTTATCTAATGCAAGTCCCCTCCACTTT. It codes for CASSLSNASPLHF.

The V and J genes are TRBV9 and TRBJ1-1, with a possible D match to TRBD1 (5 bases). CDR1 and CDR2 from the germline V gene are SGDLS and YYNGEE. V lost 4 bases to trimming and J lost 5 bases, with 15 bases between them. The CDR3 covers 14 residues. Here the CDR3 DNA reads TGTGCCAGCAGCCCCGGATATGGGGCGACTGAAGCTTTCTTT. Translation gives CASSPGYGATEAFF.